This T cell receptor beta chain was identified in a study of blood T cells in healthy people across ages. The second PCR ran roughly 7 to 12 cycles with a sample-barcoded 5' primer and J-beta primers. TCRdb recomputed calls from the 5' RACE reads with MiXCR, one row per CDR3 protein. Of about 970,000 distinct CDR3 sequences listed, just over 50% were seen once; the top ten hold over 20%. This clonotype was observed once. Its antigen is not identified. Study-level results: Among long-lived donors, naive CD4+ cells were more numerous and diversity higher than in aged donors. Any conclusive comparison of naive versus antigen-experienced cells was prevented by using unsorted PBMCs. TCR beta diversity, measured per million T cells, fell in a roughly linear way with age.

The CDR3 has 14 amino acids. In germline, CDR1 is SGHTA, CDR2 FQGNSA. The V segment lost 5 bases and the J segment 4 bases; nucleotides outside the gene matches: 7. Every participating donor contributed roughly 10 milliliters of peripheral blood through a draw. The TCR sequence derives from a woman aged 60 to 75 in good health. Sequenced sample: blood. This chain connects TRBV7-2 to TRBJ1-2, with 7 bases identical to TRBD1. CDR3 sequence (DNA): TGTGCCAGCAGCGTCGACAGGGTCTCCTATGGCTACACCTTC. Translated: CASSVDRVSYGYTF. Drawing the rest from reference TRBV7-2 and TRBJ1-2, the complete variable domain is GAGVSQSPSNKVTEKGKDVELRCDPISGHTALYWYRQSLGQGLEFLIYFQGNSAPDKSGLPSDRFSAERTGGSVSTLTIQRTQQEDSAVYLCASSVDRVSYGYTFGSGTRLTVV.